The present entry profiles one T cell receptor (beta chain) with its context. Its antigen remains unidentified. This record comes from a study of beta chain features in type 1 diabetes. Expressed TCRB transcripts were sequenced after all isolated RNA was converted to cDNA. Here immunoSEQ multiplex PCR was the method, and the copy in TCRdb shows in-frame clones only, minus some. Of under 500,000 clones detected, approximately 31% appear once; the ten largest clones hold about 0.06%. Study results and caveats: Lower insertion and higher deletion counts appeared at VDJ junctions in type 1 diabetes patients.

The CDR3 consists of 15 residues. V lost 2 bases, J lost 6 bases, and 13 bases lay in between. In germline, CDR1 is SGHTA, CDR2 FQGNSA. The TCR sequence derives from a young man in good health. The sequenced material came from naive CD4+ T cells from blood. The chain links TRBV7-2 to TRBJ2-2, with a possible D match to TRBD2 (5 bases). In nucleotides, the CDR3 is TGTGCCAGCAGCTTAATCCTGGGAGCGGCCGGGGAGCTGTTTTTT. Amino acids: CASSLILGAAGELFF. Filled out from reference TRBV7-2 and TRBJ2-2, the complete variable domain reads GAGVSQSPSNKVTEKGKDVELRCDPISGHTALYWYRQSLGQGLEFLIYFQGNSAPDKSGLPSDRFSAERTGGSVSTLTIQRTQQEDSAVYLCASSLILGAAGELFFGEGSRLTVL.